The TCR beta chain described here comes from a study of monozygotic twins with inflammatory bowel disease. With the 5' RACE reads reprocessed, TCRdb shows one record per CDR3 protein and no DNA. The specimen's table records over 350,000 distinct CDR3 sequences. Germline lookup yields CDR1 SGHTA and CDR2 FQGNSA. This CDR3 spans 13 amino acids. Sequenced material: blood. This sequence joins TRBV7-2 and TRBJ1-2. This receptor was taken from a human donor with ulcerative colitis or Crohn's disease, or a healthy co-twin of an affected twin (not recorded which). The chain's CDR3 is CASSPRASYGYTF. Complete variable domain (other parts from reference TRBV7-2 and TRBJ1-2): GAGVSQSPSNKVTEKGKDVELRCDPISGHTALYWYRQSLGQGLEFLIYFQGNSAPDKSGLPSDRFSAERTGGSVSTLTIQRTQQEDSAVYLCASSPRASYGYTFGSGTRLTVV.